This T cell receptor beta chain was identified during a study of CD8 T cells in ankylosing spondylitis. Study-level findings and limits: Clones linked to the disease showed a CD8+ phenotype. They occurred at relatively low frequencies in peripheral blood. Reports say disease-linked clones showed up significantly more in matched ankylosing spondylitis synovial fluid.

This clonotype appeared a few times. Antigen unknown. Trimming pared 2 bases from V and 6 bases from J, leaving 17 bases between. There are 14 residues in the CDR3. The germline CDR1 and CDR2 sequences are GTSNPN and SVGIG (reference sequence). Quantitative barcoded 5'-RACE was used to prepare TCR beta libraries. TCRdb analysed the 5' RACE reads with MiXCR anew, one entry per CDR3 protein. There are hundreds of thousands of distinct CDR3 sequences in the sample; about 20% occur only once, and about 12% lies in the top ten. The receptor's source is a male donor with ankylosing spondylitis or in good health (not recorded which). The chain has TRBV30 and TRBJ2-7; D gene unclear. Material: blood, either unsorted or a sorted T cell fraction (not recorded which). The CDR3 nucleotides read TGTGCCTGGAGTACCCTACCCCTTTCTGGCGAGCAGTACTTC. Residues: CAWSTLPLSGEQYF.